The 11 T cell receptor beta chains given below trace back to one sample, sequenced in a study of blood T cell repertoires in COVID-19. Sequencing was performed with immunoSEQ multiplex PCR; in TCRdb, only in-frame clones are kept and a portion is missing. The top ten clones hold under 30% of a sample with about 100,000 clones, more than 75% of them seen once. The sequenced sample was peripheral blood. The receptor source for this set is a man in his 60s with acute or convalescent COVID-19.

This rearrangement joins TRBV7-2 to TRBJ1-2; TRBD1 might be the D (6 bases). V dropped 5 bases and J dropped 8 bases, with 9 bases sitting between them. The length of the CDR3 is 11 residues. CDR1 and CDR2 from the germline V gene are SGHTA and FQGNSA. DNA for the CDR3: TGTGCCAGCAGCACAGGGAGAGGCTACACCTTC. This encodes CASSTGRGYTF.

The rearrangement links TRBV2 to TRBJ2-3; D ambiguous. The CDR3 is 12 amino acids. V lost 4 bases and J 3 bases, leaving 5 bases between the germline ends. Germline CDR1 SNHLY, CDR2 FYNNEI. DNA of the CDR3: TGTGCCAGCAGTGTGAGGACAGATACGCAGTATTTT. This encodes CASSVRTDTQYF.

This chain joins TRBV7-2 and TRBJ2-2; D is possibly TRBD2 (6 bases). V gave up 2 bases and J gave up 1 base, with 14 bases separating them. Germline values: CDR1 SGHTA, CDR2 FQGNSA. The CDR3 sequence is 17 residues long. The CDR3 nucleotides read TGTGCCAGCAGCTTAAATGGCGGGGCCAAGAACACCGGGGAGCTGTTTTTT. This encodes CASSLNGGAKNTGELFF. The full variable domain, in which reference TRBV7-2 and TRBJ2-2 provide the parts outside the CDR3, is GAGVSQSPSNKVTEKGKDVELRCDPISGHTALYWYRQSLGQGLEFLIYFQGNSAPDKSGLPSDRFSAERTGGSVSTLTIQRTQQEDSAVYLCASSLNGGAKNTGELFFGEGSRLTVL.

The V and J genes are TRBV14 and TRBJ2-5; D may be TRBD2 (5 bases). CDR1 SGHDN and CDR2 FVKESK come from the germline V gene. The CDR3 spans 17 residues. Trimming removed 4 bases at V and 0 bases at J, with 18 bases between. The CDR3 sequence: CASSRTGIQIYQETQYF. As DNA, the CDR3 is TGTGCCAGCAGCCGGACTGGAATCCAGATATACCAAGAGACCCAGTACTTC.

The J gene is TRBJ1-3, the V gene TRBV6-5; D is perhaps TRBD1 (5 bases). The V gene lost 6 bases and the J gene lost 5 bases, with 8 bases spanning the gap. Germline V lookup: CDR1 MNHEY, CDR2 SVGAGI. The CDR3 runs to 12 residues. CDR3 sequence: CASRTDRNTIYF. For the CDR3, the DNA is TGTGCCAGCAGGACAGATCGAAACACCATATATTTT.

The chain couples TRBV7-8 to TRBJ2-3; D might be TRBD2 (5 bases). V shed 3 bases and J shed 1 base, with 11 bases lying between them. CDR1 is SGHVS, CDR2 FQNEAQ, per germline. The CDR3 has 15 amino acids. The chain's CDR3 is CASSFSMRGTDTQYF. For the CDR3, the DNA is TGTGCCAGCAGCTTCAGCATGCGGGGCACAGATACGCAGTATTTT.

This chain connects TRBV28 to TRBJ1-1, with D possibly being TRBD1 (5 bases). The V end lost 8 bases, the J end lost 0 bases, and 10 bases lay between the germline ends. The length of the CDR3 is 13 residues. The germline gives CDR1 MDHEN, CDR2 SYDVKM. The CDR3 bases are TGTGCCAGCCTTTCGGGGGTGAACACTGAAGCTTTCTTT. Translating gives CASLSGVNTEAFF.

The genes are TRBV10-1 and TRBJ2-5, with D possibly being TRBD2 (5 bases). Deletions cut 0 bases from V and 3 bases from J, with 8 bases between. CDR3 size: 14 residues. CDR1 WNHNN and CDR2 SYGVQD come from the germline V gene (reference sequence). CDR3 protein: CASSESTGKETQYF. As DNA, the CDR3 is TGCGCCAGCAGTGAGTCGACGGGAAAAGAGACCCAGTACTTC.

The chain is built from TRBV19 and TRBJ1-4, with a possible D match to TRBD1 (5 bases). Germline V gene lookup returns CDR1 LNHDA and CDR2 SQIVND (reference sequence). The V gene lost 5 bases and the J gene lost 5 bases, with 12 bases spanning the gap. The CDR3 is 14 amino acids. The DNA of the CDR3 is TGTGCCAGTAGTCCCGGACACTGGAATGAAAAACTGTTTTTT. This translates into CASSPGHWNEKLFF.

This rearrangement joins TRBV19 to TRBJ2-3, with 9 bases that match TRBD2. Germline lookup yields CDR1 LNHDA and CDR2 SQIVND (reference sequence). V shed 8 bases and J 4 bases; nucleotides not matched to a gene: 7. The CDR3 contains 14 residues. In DNA, the CDR3 is TGTGCCAGTCGTACACTAGCGGGCTCAGATACGCAGTATTTT. Its translation: CASRTLAGSDTQYF.

This chain connects TRBV28 to TRBJ2-2; maybe TRBD1 (5 bases). V lost 8 bases and J lost 5, with 9 bases in between. In germline, CDR1 is MDHEN, CDR2 SYDVKM. This CDR3 contains 12 residues. The DNA for the CDR3 is TGTGCCAGCTCAGGGCCGACCGGGGAGCTGTTTTTT. This gives the protein CASSGPTGELFF.